This TCR beta chain came from a study of shared T cell receptors in the human thymus. Method: immunoSEQ multiplex PCR; TCRdb's copy keeps in-frame clones and lacks some. The table lists hundreds of thousands of clones, 75% to 85% of them singletons. The CDR3 has 15 amino acids. Germline V gene sequence: CDR1 SGDLS, CDR2 YYNGEE. With regard to this clone: The junction does not match germline at one end; this may be a read error.

These data also formed part of another study, on human thymus T cells. As that study records: The source of the thymus tissue was resections taken during corrective heart surgery.

The chain has TRBV9 and TRBJ2-2; D may be TRBD1 or TRBD2 (5 bases each). The sequenced material came from thymocytes. This receptor was identified in a boy in the first two years of life with a congenital heart defect. CDR3 amino acids: CASRVDSGGTGELFF. The CDR3 region has the DNA TGTGCCAGCAGGGTAGACAGCGGTGGCACCGGGGAGCTGTTTTTT.